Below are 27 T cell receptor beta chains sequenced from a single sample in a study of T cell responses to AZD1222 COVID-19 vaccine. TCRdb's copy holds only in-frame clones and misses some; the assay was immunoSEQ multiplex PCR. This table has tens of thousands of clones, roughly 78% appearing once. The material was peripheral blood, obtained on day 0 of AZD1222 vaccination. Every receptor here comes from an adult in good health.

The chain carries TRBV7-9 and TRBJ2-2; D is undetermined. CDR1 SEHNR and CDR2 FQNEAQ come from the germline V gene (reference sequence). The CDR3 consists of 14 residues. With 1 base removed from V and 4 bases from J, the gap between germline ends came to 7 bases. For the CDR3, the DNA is TGTGCCAGCAGCTTAGGGGGTTCCACCGGGGAGCTGTTTTTT. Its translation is CASSLGGSTGELFF. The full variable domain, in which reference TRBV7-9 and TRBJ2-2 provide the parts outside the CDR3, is DTGVSQNPRHKITKRGQNVTFRCDPISEHNRLYWYRQTLGQGPEFLTYFQNEAQLEKSRLLSDRFSAERPKGSFSTLEIQRTEQGDSAMYLCASSLGGSTGELFFGEGSRLTVL.

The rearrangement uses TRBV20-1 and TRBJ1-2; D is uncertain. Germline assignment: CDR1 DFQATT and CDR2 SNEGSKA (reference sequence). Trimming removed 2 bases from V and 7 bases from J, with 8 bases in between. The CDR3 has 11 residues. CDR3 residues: CSARPNRGYTF. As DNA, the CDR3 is TGCAGTGCTAGACCCAACCGTGGCTACACCTTC.

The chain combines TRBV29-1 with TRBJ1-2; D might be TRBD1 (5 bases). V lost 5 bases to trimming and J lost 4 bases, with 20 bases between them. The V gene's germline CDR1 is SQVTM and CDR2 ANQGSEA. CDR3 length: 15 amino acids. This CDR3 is CSVKGGHEGIYGYTF. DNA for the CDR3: TGCAGCGTTAAGGGAGGACATGAGGGTATCTATGGCTACACCTTC.

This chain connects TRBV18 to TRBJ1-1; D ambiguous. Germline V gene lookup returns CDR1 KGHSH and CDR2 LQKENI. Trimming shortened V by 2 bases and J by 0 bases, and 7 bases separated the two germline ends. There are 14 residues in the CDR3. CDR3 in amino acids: CASSPRKMNTEAFF. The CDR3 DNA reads TGTGCCAGCTCACCAAGAAAAATGAACACTGAAGCTTTCTTT.

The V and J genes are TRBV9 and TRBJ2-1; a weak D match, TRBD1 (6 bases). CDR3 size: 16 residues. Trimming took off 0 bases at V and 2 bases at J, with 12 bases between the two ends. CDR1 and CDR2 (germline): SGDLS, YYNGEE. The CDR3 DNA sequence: TGTGCCAGCAGCGTAGAGGGACAACACGCCTACAATGAGCAGTTCTTC. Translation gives CASSVEGQHAYNEQFF. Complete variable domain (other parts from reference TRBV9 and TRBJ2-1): DSGVTQTPKHLITATGQRVTLRCSPRSGDLSVYWYQQSLDQGLQFLIQYYNGEERAKGNILERFSAQQFPDLHSELNLSSLELGDSALYFCASSVEGQHAYNEQFFGPGTRLTVL.

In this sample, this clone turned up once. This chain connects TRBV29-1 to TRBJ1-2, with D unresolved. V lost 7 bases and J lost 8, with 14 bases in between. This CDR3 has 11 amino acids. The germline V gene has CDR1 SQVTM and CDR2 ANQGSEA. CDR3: CSAPWEGGYTF. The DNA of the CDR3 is TGCAGCGCCCCGTGGGAGGGCGGCTACACCTTC.

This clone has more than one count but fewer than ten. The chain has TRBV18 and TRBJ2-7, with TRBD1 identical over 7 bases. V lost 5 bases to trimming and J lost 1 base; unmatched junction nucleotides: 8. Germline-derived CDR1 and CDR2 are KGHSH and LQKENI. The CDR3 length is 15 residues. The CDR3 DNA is TGTGCCAGCTCAGAAAGACAGGGATTTTCCTACGAGCAGTACTTC. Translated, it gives CASSERQGFSYEQYF.

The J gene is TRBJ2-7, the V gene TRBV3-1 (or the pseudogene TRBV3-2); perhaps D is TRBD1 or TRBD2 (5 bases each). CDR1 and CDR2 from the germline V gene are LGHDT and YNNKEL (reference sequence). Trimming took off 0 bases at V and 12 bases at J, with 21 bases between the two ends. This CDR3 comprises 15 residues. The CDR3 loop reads CASSQDLGTLGLPYF. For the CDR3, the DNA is TGTGCCAGCAGCCAAGATCTGGGGACCCTCGGATTGCCGTACTTC.

For the CDR3, the DNA is TGTGCCTGGAGTGGGGGGGACGGTAAGCGGAACACTGAAGCTTTCTTT. Its translation is CAWSGGDGKRNTEAFF. J is TRBJ1-1 and V is TRBV30; tentatively, D is TRBD1 (5 bases). The CDR3 has 16 residues. Trimming shortened V by 1 base and J by 1 base, and 16 bases separated the two germline ends. Germline V CDR1 and CDR2: GTSNPN, SVGIG (reference sequence). The variable domain in full, with the rest retrieved from reference TRBV30 and TRBJ1-1, is SQTIHQWPATLVQPVGSPLSLECTVEGTSNPNLYWYRQAAGRGLQLLFYSVGIGQISSEVPQNLSASRPQDRQFILSSKKLLLSDSGFYLCAWSGGDGKRNTEAFFGQGTRLTVV.

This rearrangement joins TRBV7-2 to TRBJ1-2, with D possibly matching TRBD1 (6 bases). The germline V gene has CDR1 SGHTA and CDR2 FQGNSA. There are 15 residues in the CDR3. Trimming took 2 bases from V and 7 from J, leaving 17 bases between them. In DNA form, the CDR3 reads TGTGCCAGCAGCTTATCAGGGGTCCTTGGGGGTGGCTACACCTTC. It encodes CASSLSGVLGGGYTF.

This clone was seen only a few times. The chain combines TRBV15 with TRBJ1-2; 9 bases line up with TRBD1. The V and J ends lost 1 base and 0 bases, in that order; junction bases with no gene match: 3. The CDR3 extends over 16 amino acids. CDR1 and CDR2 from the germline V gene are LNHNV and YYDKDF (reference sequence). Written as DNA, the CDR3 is TGTGCCACCAGCAGAGGAGGGACAGGGACTAACTATGGCTACACCTTC. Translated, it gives CATSRGGTGTNYGYTF.

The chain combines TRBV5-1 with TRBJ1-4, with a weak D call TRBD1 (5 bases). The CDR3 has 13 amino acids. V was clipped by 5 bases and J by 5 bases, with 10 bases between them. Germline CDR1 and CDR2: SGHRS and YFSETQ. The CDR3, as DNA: TGCGCCAGCAGAACGGACATCAATGAAAAACTGTTTTTT. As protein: CASRTDINEKLFF.

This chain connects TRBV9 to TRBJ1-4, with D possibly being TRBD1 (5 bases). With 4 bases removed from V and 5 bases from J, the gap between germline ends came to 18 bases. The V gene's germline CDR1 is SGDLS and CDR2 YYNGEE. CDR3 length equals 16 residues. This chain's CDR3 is CASSQGAAVWNEKLFF. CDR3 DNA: TGTGCCAGCAGCCAAGGGGCCGCAGTTTGGAATGAAAAACTGTTTTTT.

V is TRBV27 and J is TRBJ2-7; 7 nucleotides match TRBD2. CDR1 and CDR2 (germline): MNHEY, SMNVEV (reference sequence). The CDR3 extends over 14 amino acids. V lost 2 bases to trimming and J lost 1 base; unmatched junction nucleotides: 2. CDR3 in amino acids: CASSLREGSYEQYF. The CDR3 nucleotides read TGTGCCAGCAGTTTAAGGGAGGGTTCCTACGAGCAGTACTTC.

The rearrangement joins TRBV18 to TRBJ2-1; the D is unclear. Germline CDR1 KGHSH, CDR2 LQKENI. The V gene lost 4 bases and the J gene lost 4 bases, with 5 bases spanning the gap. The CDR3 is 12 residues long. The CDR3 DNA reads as TGTGCCAGCTCACTCCCATACAATGAGCAGTTCTTC. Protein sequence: CASSLPYNEQFF.

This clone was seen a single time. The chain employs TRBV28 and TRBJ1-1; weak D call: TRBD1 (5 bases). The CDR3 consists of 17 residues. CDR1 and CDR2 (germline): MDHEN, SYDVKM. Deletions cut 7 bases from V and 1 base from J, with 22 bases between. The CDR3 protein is CASNSRAGSGSNTEAFF. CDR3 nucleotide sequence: TGTGCCAGCAACTCCAGGGCCGGATCAGGGTCGAACACTGAAGCTTTCTTT.

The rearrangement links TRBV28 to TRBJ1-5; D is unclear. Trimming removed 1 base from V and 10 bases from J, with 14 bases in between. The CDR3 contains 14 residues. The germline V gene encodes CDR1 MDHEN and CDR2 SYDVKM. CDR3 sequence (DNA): TGTGCCAGCAGTTTATCAGCTACCCCCGTCCCCCAGCATTTT. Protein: CASSLSATPVPQHF.

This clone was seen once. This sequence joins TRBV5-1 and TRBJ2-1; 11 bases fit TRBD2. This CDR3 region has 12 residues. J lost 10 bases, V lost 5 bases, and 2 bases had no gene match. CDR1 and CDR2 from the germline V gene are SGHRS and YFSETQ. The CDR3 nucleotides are TGCGCCAGCAGACTAGCGGGAGACGAGCAGTTCTTC. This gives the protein CASRLAGDEQFF.

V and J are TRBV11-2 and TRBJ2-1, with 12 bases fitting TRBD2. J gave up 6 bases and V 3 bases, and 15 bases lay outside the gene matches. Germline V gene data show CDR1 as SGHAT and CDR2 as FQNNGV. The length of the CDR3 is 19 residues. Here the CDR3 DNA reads TGTGCCAGCAGCTTGACACCCACCGGGACTAGCGGGCTCCGCAATGAGCAGTTCTTC. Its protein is CASSLTPTGTSGLRNEQFF. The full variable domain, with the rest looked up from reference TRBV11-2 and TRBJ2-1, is EAGVAQSPRYKIIEKRQSVAFWCNPISGHATLYWYQQILGQGPKLLIQFQNNGVVDDSQLPKDRFSAERLKGVDSTLKIQPAKLEDSAVYLCASSLTPTGTSGLRNEQFFGPGTRLTVL.

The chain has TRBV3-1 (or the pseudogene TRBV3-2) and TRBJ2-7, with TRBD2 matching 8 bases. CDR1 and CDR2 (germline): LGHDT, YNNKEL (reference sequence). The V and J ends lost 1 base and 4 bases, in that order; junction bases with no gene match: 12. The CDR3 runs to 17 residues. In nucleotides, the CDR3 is TGTGCCAGCAGCCAAGTTTTCATGGCGCGGGGGGATTACGAGCAGTACTTC. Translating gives CASSQVFMARGDYEQYF.

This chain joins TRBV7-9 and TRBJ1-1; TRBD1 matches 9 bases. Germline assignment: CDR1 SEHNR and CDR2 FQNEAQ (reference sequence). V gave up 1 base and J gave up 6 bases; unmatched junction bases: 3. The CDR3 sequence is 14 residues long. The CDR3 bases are TGTGCCAGCAGCTTAGGGACAGGGGAATCTGAAGCTTTCTTT. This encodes CASSLGTGESEAFF.

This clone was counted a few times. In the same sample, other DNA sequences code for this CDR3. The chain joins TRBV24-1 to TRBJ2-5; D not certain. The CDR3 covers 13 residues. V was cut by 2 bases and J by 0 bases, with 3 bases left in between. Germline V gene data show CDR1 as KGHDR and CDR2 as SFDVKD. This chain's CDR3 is CATSDSYQETQYF. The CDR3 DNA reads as TGTGCCACCAGTGATTCGTACCAAGAGACCCAGTACTTC.

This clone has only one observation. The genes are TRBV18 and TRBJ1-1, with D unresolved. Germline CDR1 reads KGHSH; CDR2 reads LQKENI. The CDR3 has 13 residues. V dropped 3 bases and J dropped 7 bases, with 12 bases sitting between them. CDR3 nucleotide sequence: TGTGCCAGCTCACCGCCGGACCCTATTGAAGCTTTCTTT. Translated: CASSPPDPIEAFF.

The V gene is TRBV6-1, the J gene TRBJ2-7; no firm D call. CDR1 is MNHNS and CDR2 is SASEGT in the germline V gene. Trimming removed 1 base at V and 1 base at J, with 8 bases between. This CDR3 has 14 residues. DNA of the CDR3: TGTGCCAGCAGTGAAGTAACTGGATCCTACGAGCAGTACGTC. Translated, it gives CASSEVTGSYEQYV.

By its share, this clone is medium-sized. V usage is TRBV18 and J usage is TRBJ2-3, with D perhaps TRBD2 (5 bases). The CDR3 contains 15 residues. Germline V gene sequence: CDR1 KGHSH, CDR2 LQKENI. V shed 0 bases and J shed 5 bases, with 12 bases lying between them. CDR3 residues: CASSPPIGVGDTQYF. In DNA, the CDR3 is TGTGCCAGCTCACCACCTATCGGGGTTGGAGATACGCAGTATTTT.

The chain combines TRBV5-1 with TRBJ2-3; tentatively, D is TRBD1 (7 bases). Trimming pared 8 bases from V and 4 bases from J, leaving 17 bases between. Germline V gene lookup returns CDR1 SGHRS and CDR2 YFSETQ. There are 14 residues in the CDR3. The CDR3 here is CASHQQGGADTQYF. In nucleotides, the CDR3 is TGCGCCAGTCACCAGCAGGGGGGTGCAGATACGCAGTATTTT.

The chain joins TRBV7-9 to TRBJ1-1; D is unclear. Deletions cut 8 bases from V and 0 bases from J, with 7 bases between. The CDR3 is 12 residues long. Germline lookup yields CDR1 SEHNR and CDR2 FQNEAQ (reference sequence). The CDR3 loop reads CASLEMNTEAFF. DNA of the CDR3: TGTGCCAGCTTGGAGATGAACACTGAAGCTTTCTTT. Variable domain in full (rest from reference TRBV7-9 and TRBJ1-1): DTGVSQNPRHKITKRGQNVTFRCDPISEHNRLYWYRQTLGQGPEFLTYFQNEAQLEKSRLLSDRFSAERPKGSFSTLEIQRTEQGDSAMYLCASLEMNTEAFFGQGTRLTVV.